Following are 12 T cell receptor beta chains from one sample sequenced in a study of T cells in Graves' hyperthyroidism and ophthalmopathy. The TCR beta CDR3 regions underwent amplification using RNA transcripts as the source. Initially, a first-round RT-PCR of the TCR CDR3 employed the HTBI primer set. TCRdb reprocessed the multiplex PCR reads via MiXCR and lists one record per CDR3 protein. The sample yields 350,000 or so distinct CDR3 sequences, around 20% seen once. The sequenced sample was blood. These receptors were collected from a woman in her forties or fifties with Graves' hyperthyroidism.

This clonotype was counted at least ten times. The J gene is TRBJ1-1, the V gene TRBV3-1; D gene uncertain. The ends were cut back, 8 bases at V and 1 base at J, with 14 bases in the middle. CDR1 LGHDT and CDR2 YNNKEL come from the germline V gene (reference sequence). The length of the CDR3 is 14 residues. CDR3 protein: CASGAGGGNTEAFF. Written as DNA, the CDR3 is TGTGCCAGCGGAGCGGGAGGCGGGAACACTGAAGCTTTCTTT. Variable domain in full (rest from reference TRBV3-1 and TRBJ1-1): DTAVSQTPKYLVTQMGNDKSIKCEQNLGHDTMYWYKQDSKKFLKIMFSYNNKELIINETVPNRFSPKSPDKAHLNLHINSLELGDSAVYFCASGAGGGNTEAFFGQGTRLTVV.

This clonotype was detected many times. The chain has TRBV11-3 and TRBJ2-2, with TRBD2 matching 9 bases. Trimming removed 0 bases from V and 6 bases from J; junction bases left unmatched: 11. The CDR3 length is 18 residues. Germline V CDR1 and CDR2: SGHNT, YENEEA. CDR3 amino acids: CASSLDSPDSGRAGELFF. CDR3 coding DNA: TGTGCCAGCAGCTTAGATTCCCCGGATAGCGGGAGAGCCGGGGAGCTGTTTTTT. The whole variable domain, remainder taken from reference TRBV11-3 and TRBJ2-2, is EAGVVQSPRYKIIEKKQPVAFWCNPISGHNTLYWYLQNLGQGPELLIRYENEEAVDDSQLPKDRFSAERLKGVDSTLKIQPAELGDSAVYLCASSLDSPDSGRAGELFFGEGSRLTVL.

This clonotype has ten or more counts. The chain has TRBV7-8 and TRBJ2-7, with D possibly being TRBD2 (5 bases). Germline V gives CDR1 SGHVS, CDR2 FQNEAQ. The CDR3 is 15 residues long. Trimming removed 7 bases from V and 3 bases from J, with 19 bases in between. The CDR3 protein is CASTQNYGVGYEQYF. CDR3 nucleotides: TGTGCCAGCACCCAAAACTACGGGGTGGGCTACGAGCAGTACTTC.

The gene calls are TRBV2 and TRBJ2-3, with 10 bases aligning to TRBD2. The CDR3 extends over 14 amino acids. With V trimmed by 6 bases and J by 6 bases, 6 bases remained unmatched. Germline CDR1 and CDR2: SNHLY and FYNNEI. CDR3 DNA: TGTGCCAGCAGCCGCGGACTAGCGGCCGATACGCAGTATTTT. The encoded protein is CASSRGLAADTQYF.

This clonotype was seen at least ten times. The rearrangement uses TRBV12-3 or TRBV12-4 and TRBJ2-7; 9 nucleotides match TRBD1. V lost 3 bases, J lost 2 bases, and 2 bases stayed unmatched. This CDR3 contains 14 residues. The CDR3 here is CASSFRTGAYEQYF. The CDR3 nucleotides read TGTGCCAGCAGTTTTAGGACAGGGGCCTACGAGCAGTACTTC.

Ten or more counts support this clonotype. The chain carries TRBV20-1 and TRBJ2-7; possible D gene TRBD1, 5 bases. Germline V gene sequence: CDR1 DFQATT, CDR2 SNEGSKA (reference sequence). Trimming removed 0 bases from V and 4 bases from J, with 10 bases in between. The CDR3 is 13 amino acids. CDR3: CSAREAGLYEQYF. The DNA for the CDR3 is TGCAGTGCTAGAGAAGCAGGGCTTTACGAGCAGTACTTC.

This clonotype was detected a few times. V is TRBV5-1 and J is TRBJ2-7; TRBD2 aligns across 16 bases. V lost 3 bases and J lost 7; bases outside the gene matches: 10. In germline, CDR1 is SGHRS, CDR2 YFSETQ. The CDR3 is 17 residues long. This CDR3 is CASSSTGLAGGLSEQYF. CDR3 DNA: TGCGCCAGCAGCTCCACGGGACTAGCGGGAGGGCTAAGTGAGCAGTACTTC.

This clonotype came up many times. The chain joins TRBV5-8 to TRBJ1-4; a possible D gene is TRBD1 (6 bases). V dropped 1 base and J dropped 5 bases, with 12 bases sitting between them. Per germline, CDR1 SGHTS and CDR2 YDEGEE. The CDR3 has 15 residues. CDR3: CASSLSTGLNEKLFF. DNA for the CDR3: TGTGCCAGCAGCTTGTCGACAGGACTAAATGAAAAACTGTTTTTT. The variable domain in full, with the rest retrieved from reference TRBV5-8 and TRBJ1-4, is EAGVTQSPTHLIKTRGQQATLRCSPISGHTSVYWYQQALGLGLQFLLWYDEGEERNRGNFPPRFSGRQFPNYSSELNVNALELEDSALYLCASSLSTGLNEKLFFGSGTQLSVL.

CDR3 nucleotide sequence: TGTGCCAGCAGTTACCTCGACAGGGATTCGGAAGAGCAGTTCTTC. Its translation: CASSYLDRDSEEQFF. The chain employs TRBV6-2 or TRBV6-3 and TRBJ2-1, with 7 nucleotides matching TRBD1. The CDR3 consists of 15 residues. The germline CDR1 and CDR2 sequences are MNHEY and SVGEGT. V shed 2 bases and J 10 bases; nucleotides not matched to a gene: 11.

This sequence joins TRBV2 and TRBJ2-3; D gene ambiguous. V lost 6 bases to trimming and J lost 6 bases, with 10 bases between them. Germline values: CDR1 SNHLY, CDR2 FYNNEI. The CDR3 loop spans 12 amino acids. CDR3 region: CASRVVVDTQYF. The CDR3 nucleotides read TGTGCCAGCAGGGTGGTAGTGGATACGCAGTATTTT.

In its sample, this clonotype was seen many times. The V call is TRBV11-2, the J call TRBJ2-7; TRBD2 agrees at 14 bases. Germline V gene lookup returns CDR1 SGHAT and CDR2 FQNNGV. CDR3 length: 17 amino acids. After removal of 4 bases from V and 2 bases from J, the junction contained 7 bases not matched to a gene. This chain's CDR3 is CASSWGLAGEVPYEQYF. CDR3 in DNA: TGTGCCAGCAGCTGGGGACTAGCGGGAGAGGTACCCTACGAGCAGTACTTC.

This clonotype was seen ten or more times. V usage is TRBV20-1 and J usage is TRBJ2-7; a possible D gene is TRBD2 (5 bases). V was pared by 1 base and J by 0 bases, with 13 bases between. Germline CDR1 DFQATT, CDR2 SNEGSKA (reference sequence). This CDR3 has 15 amino acids. CDR3 amino acids: CSARGWAGNSYEQYF. The CDR3 DNA reads TGCAGTGCTAGAGGGTGGGCGGGTAACTCCTACGAGCAGTACTTC.